This T cell receptor beta chain was sequenced in a study of blood T cell repertoires in COVID-19. About the research overall: The samples span acute and convalescent COVID-19 from the United States, Italy and Spain. PBMCs, B-cell-depleted T cells, or T cells provided the cDNA or gDNA that made up the material.

It was during active infection that Seattle patients were enrolled and then longitudinally followed. In the original analysis: Amplification from reference gene primers served as the basis for estimated nucleated cell counts. Assay used: immunoSEQ multiplex PCR; TCRdb lists only in-frame clones, some missing. That table gives V, J and clone size, and the DNA gave D and trimming. Among around 330,000 clones, approximately 88% were seen once, and the ten largest hold about 1.5%. V gave up 3 bases and J gave up 6 bases; unmatched junction bases: 13. This CDR3 comprises 19 residues. Looked up from germline, CDR1 is SEHNR and CDR2 is FQNEAQ (reference sequence).

The receptor comes from a woman in her twenties or thirties with COVID-19, enrolled during active disease. This chain uses TRBV7-9 with TRBJ2-6, with 11 bases matching TRBD2. The sequencing input was peripheral blood. CDR3 in amino acids: CASSFGTSGRLTLANVLTF. The CDR3 coding sequence is TGTGCCAGCAGCTTTGGGACTAGCGGCCGGTTGACTCTGGCCAACGTCCTGACTTTC.